This is a list of T cell receptor beta chains from one sample in a study of OX40 agonist ivuxolimab in advanced cancers. Assay used: immunoSEQ multiplex PCR; TCRdb lists only in-frame clones, some missing. The sample contains tens of thousands of clones, approximately 90% of which appear only once. The sample was CD4+ or CD8+ T cells sorted from blood, taken in a trial of the OX40 agonist ivuxolimab. Source of these receptors: an adult with an advanced solid tumor such as melanoma, head and neck, liver or kidney cancer. Each CDR3 is given with its conserved first and last residue. D genes are given only for firm matches. Clone size is not always given. Where it is, it says once, few, many or a class for expanded clones.

j_call | v_call | clone_size | d_call | cdr3_nt | cdr3_aa
TRBJ1-5 | TRBV28 | - | - | TGTGCCAGCAGTCCCCCCGGCTATAGCAATCAGCCCCAGCATTTT | CASSPPGYSNQPQHF
TRBJ2-3 | TRBV30 | - | - | TGTGCCTGGGTGCGCGACGGGAACCCCACAGATACGCAGTATTTT | CAWVRDGNPTDTQYF
TRBJ1-1 | TRBV7-2 | - | - | TGTGCCAGCAGCACAGACAGGACGGCTTTCTTT | CASSTDRTAFF
TRBJ2-1 | TRBV28 | once | TRBD1 | TGTGCCAGCAGTGAACTTGGGACAGGAAAGGGAAATGAGCAGTTCTTC | CASSELGTGKGNEQFF
TRBJ1-2 | TRBV4-3 | - | - | TGCGCCAGCAGCCAAGATTCCCCGGGTCAGGTCTATGGCTACACCTTC | CASSQDSPGQVYGYTF
TRBJ1-5 | TRBV18 | - | - | TGTGCCAGCTCACCAGACACCCAAAACCAGCCCCAGCATTTT | CASSPDTQNQPQHF
TRBJ2-1 | TRBV14 | few | TRBD1 | TGTGCCAGCACCATTACAGGGGGCTCCTACAATGAGCAGTTCTTC | CASTITGGSYNEQFF
TRBJ2-3 | TRBV4-1 | - | - | TGCGCCAGCAGCCAAGGGGGGGGCGGAAACACAGATACGCAGTATTTT | CASSQGGGGNTDTQYF
TRBJ2-5 | TRBV27 | - | TRBD2 | TGTGCCAGCAGTTCGCTAGCGGGACAAGAGACCCAGTACTTC | CASSSLAGQETQYF
TRBJ2-7 | TRBV5-6 | - | - | TGTGCCAGCAGCTCGCTCGGGATCCGGTACGAGCAGTACTTC | CASSSLGIRYEQYF
TRBJ2-3 | TRBV5-8 | - | TRBD2 | TGTGCCAGCAGCCCTAGCGGGAGGGGTACAGATACGCAGTATTTT | CASSPSGRGTDTQYF
TRBJ1-1 | TRBV12-5 | - | - | TGTGCTAGTGGCCAGAACACTGAAGCTTTCTTT | CASGQNTEAFF
TRBJ2-1 | TRBV7-3 | - | - | TGTGCCAGCAGCTTAGCAGCGAAGGATGAGCAGTTCTTC | CASSLAAKDEQFF
TRBJ2-7 | TRBV5-5 | - | - | TGTGCCAGCAGCTCTTATCTACAGGACTACGAGCAGTACTTC | CASSSYLQDYEQYF
TRBJ1-2 | TRBV14 | - | - | TGTGCCAGCAGCCCCCTTAGGAGGGAAGGCTATGGCTACACCTTC | CASSPLRREGYGYTF
TRBJ1-1 | TRBV28 | - | - | TGTGCCAGCAGGGTCCTTGACAGAGACACTGAAGCTTTCTTT | CASRVLDRDTEAFF
TRBJ2-3 | TRBV29-1 | - | - | TGCAGCGTAAAGGGCAGTGGCACAGATACGCAGTATTTT | CSVKGSGTDTQYF
TRBJ2-7 | TRBV5-1 | - | TRBD2 | TGCGCCAGCAGCCCCGGGACTAGCGACGAGCAGTACTTC | CASSPGTSDEQYF
TRBJ1-1 | TRBV10-2 | - | TRBD1 | TGCGCCAGCAGTGGTACAGGGGTGGGGACCCCCGAAGCTTTCTTT | CASSGTGVGTPEAFF
TRBJ2-3 | TRBV7-2 | once | - | TGTGCCAGCAGCTTAGGGGGGGTAGGCACAGATACGCAGTATTTT | CASSLGGVGTDTQYF
TRBJ1-5 | TRBV6-1 | - | - | TGTGCCAGCAGTGAAGCGTGGGCTTCTAGCAATCAGCCCCAGCATTTT | CASSEAWASSNQPQHF
TRBJ1-1 | TRBV6-6 | few | TRBD1 | TGTGCCAGCAGTTTTCTCTCACAGGGGACTGAAGCTTTCTTT | CASSFLSQGTEAFF
TRBJ2-7 | TRBV28 | - | - | TGTGCCAGCAGTTTGGGCGGACTCTACGAGCAGTACTTC | CASSLGGLYEQYF
TRBJ2-3 | TRBV5-4 | - | TRBD2 | TGTGCCAGCAGCTCCATAGCGGGCCGCACAGATACGCAGTATTTT | CASSSIAGRTDTQYF
TRBJ2-1 | TRBV14 | - | - | TGTGCCAGCAGCCGTCCAGCGGGTTTGCCATACAATGAGCAGTTCTTC | CASSRPAGLPYNEQFF
TRBJ2-2 | TRBV7-7 | - | TRBD2 | TGTGCTAGCAGCACAACTAGCGGCGTCCAGGCCGGGGAGCTGTTTTTT | CASSTTSGVQAGELFF
TRBJ2-3 | TRBV7-2 | - | - | TGTGCCAGCAGTCTGAATGGGAGGTCACTCGCAGATACGCAGTATTTT | CASSLNGRSLADTQYF
TRBJ1-4 | TRBV21-1 | - | - | TGTGCCAGCAGCGGGCAGTACCTTAATGAAAAACTGTTTTTT | CASSGQYLNEKLFF
TRBJ2-1 | TRBV4-1 | - | TRBD2 | TGCGCCAGCAGCCAAGAAACTAGCGGGAGGCCCGGTGGCTCCTACAATGAGCAGTTCTTC | CASSQETSGRPGGSYNEQFF
TRBJ2-3 | TRBV5-1 | - | TRBD2 | TGCGCCAGCAGCTTGGCCAACCTAGCGGGAGCCCATACGCAGTATTTT | CASSLANLAGAHTQYF
TRBJ1-2 | TRBV19 | - | TRBD1 | TGTGCCAGTAAGGTGACAGGGACGGACTATGGCTACACCTTC | CASKVTGTDYGYTF
TRBJ2-1 | TRBV7-2 | - | TRBD1 | TGTGCCAGCAGCTTAAGACAGGGGGAGAACAATGAGCAGTTCTTC | CASSLRQGENNEQFF
TRBJ1-2 | TRBV5-1 | - | - | TGCGCCAGCAGCTGGGAACAGGGCAACTATGGCTACACCTTC | CASSWEQGNYGYTF
TRBJ1-2 | TRBV30 | - | - | TGTGCCTGCTCGGGGGGCCGTTCCAGAAACTATGGCTACACCTTC | CACSGGRSRNYGYTF
TRBJ1-2 | TRBV7-2 | - | TRBD1 | TGTGCCAGCAGCTCGGACAGGGGTTATGGCTACACCTTC | CASSSDRGYGYTF
TRBJ1-1 | TRBV4-3 | - | - | TGCGCCAGCAGCCAAGTAGCGACCTCCGGGGCTGAAGCTTTCTTT | CASSQVATSGAEAFF
TRBJ1-2 | TRBV6-1 | - | TRBD1 | TGTGCCAGCAGCACCGGGACAGGGGTCGGCTACACCTTC | CASSTGTGVGYTF
TRBJ2-5 | TRBV2 | - | TRBD1 | TGTGCCAGCAGTGAAGTTTTGACAGGGGGGTCTGGGGAGACCCAGTACTTC | CASSEVLTGGSGETQYF
TRBJ2-7 | TRBV20-1 | - | - | TGCAGTGCTCAGGGATACGAGCAGTACTTC | CSAQGYEQYF
TRBJ2-5 | TRBV6-1 | - | - | TGTGCCAGCAGTCCTGGGGTCCAAGAGACCCAGTACTTC | CASSPGVQETQYF
TRBJ2-6 | TRBV18 | - | - | TGTGCCAGCTCACCTGGGGGCGGCGTTGGGGCCAACGTCCTGACTTTC | CASSPGGGVGANVLTF
TRBJ1-1 | TRBV4-3 | - | - | TGCGCCAGCAGCCACGATGGGTTTAACACTGAAGCTTTCTTT | CASSHDGFNTEAFF
TRBJ2-1 | TRBV5-1 | - | TRBD1 | TGCGCCAGCAGCGGGACAGGGGGCGAGGGGAATGAGCAGTTCTTC | CASSGTGGEGNEQFF